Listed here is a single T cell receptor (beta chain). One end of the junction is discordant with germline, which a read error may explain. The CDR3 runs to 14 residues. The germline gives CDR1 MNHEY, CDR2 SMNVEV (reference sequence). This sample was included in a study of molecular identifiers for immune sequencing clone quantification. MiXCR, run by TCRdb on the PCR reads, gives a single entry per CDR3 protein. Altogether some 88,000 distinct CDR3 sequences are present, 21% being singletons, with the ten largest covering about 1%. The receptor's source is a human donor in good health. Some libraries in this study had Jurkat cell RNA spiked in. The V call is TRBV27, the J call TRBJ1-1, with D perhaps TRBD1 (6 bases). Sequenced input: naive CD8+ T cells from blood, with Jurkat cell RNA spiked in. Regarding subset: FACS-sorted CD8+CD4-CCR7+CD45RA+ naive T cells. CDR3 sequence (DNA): TGTGCCAGCGGTTTAGGGGGGGTAGGCACTGAAGCTTTCTTT. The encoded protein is CASGLGGVGTEAFF.